This T cell receptor (beta chain) was observed in a study of blood T cells in healthy people across ages. Findings of the study overall: Any changes in expanded clonotypes were possibly confounded, as donor CMV status remained unknown.

The CDR3 runs to 13 residues. CDR1 SGHVS and CDR2 FQNEAQ come from the germline V gene. V dropped 8 bases and J dropped 2; count of bases not matched to a gene: 5. With regard to this clonotype: What it binds is not known.

Next came a second PCR, run for about 7 to 11 cycles, which used a sample-barcoded 5' primer along with a J-beta primer mix. MiXCR was run by TCRdb on the 5' RACE reads, yielding one entry per CDR3 protein. Altogether about 2 million distinct CDR3 sequences are present, around half being singletons, with the ten largest covering about 2.1%. Donors were healthy Caucasian individuals from Russia aged roughly 6 to 95. Material: blood. The TCR was taken from a woman aged 40 to 50 in good health. The chain couples TRBV7-8 to TRBJ2-5, with 7 bases fitting TRBD2. The CDR3 nucleotides are TGTGCCAGCTGGGGGGGGGTTCAAGAGACCCAGTACTTC. It yields the protein CASWGGVQETQYF.